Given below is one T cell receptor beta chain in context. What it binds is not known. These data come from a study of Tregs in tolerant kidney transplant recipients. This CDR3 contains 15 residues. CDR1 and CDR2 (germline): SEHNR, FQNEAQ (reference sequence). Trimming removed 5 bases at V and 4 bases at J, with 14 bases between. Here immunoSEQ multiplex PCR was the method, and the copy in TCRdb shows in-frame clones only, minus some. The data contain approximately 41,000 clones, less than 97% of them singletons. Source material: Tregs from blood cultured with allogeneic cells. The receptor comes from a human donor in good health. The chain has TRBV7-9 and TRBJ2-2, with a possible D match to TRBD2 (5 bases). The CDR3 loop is CASSPTRGGTGELFF. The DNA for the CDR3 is TGTGCCAGCAGCCCTACCCGGGGTGGCACCGGGGAGCTGTTTTTT.